The 32 T cell receptor beta chains below all came from one sample that was sequenced in a study of Tregs in tolerant kidney transplant recipients (dated by TCRdb to about 2019). Receptor libraries were prepared by the immunoSEQ multiplex PCR assay. This immuneACCESS table, as held by TCRdb, lists in-frame sequences with V and J called but not all clones. Of the missing ones, under half trace to an unresolved V gene in checked studies; the others have no known cause. This sample's table has entries for roughly 25,000 clones. The top ten clonotypes cover approximately 4.2% of the sample. Explained via the paper, the time point label denotes: 6 months after combined kidney and bone marrow transplant. Related donors were used in the transplants with nonmyeloablative bone marrow transplantation, and mixed chimerism was transient in the human trials. Sequenced material: CD4+ T cells from blood (PBMCs), taken 6 months after the transplant. The receptor set was obtained from a human patient who received a combined kidney and bone marrow transplant. After a transplant, the graft donor may have provided part of the T cells.

Turning to this clone: The read finishes 3 residues shy of the CDR3 end, and the germline J gene is used to complete it. The chain couples TRBV19 to TRBJ2-5; no reliable D call. Trimming shortened V by 3 bases and J by 4 bases, and 6 bases separated the two germline ends. The CDR3 loop spans 12 amino acids. CDR1 is LNHDA, CDR2 SQIVND, per germline (reference sequence). CDR3 sequence: CASSMSGETQYF. The sequenced CDR3 bases are TGTGCCAGTAGTATGTCCGGAGAGACC.

As concerns this clone: The DNA ends 3 residues before the CDR3 does, and the rest of the CDR3 is filled in from the germline J gene. The V and J genes are TRBV10-3 and TRBJ2-7; weak D call: TRBD2 (5 bases). Trimming shortened V by 4 bases and J by 5 bases, and 6 bases separated the two germline ends. Germline V lookup: CDR1 ENHRY, CDR2 SYGVKD. There are 11 residues in the CDR3. Here the CDR3 reads CAISVGDEQYF. The covered CDR3 bases are TGTGCCATCAGTGTCGGGGACGAG.

In the case of this clone: The CDR3 extends 3 residues past the end of the read, so its final part is completed from the germline J gene. The chain uses TRBV29-1 and TRBJ1-1, with a weak D call TRBD1 (5 bases). This CDR3 region has 13 residues. Trimming cost V 3 bases and J 5 bases, with 13 bases left between them. Germline CDR1 SQVTM, CDR2 ANQGSEA. CDR3 DNA, as far as it was read: TGCAGCGTTGACTGGGGGGACGGTACTGAA. Translating it yields CSVDWGDGTE. The CDR3, in full, reads CSVDWGDGTEAFF.

Regarding this clone: Read sequence stops 3 residues before the CDR3 end, and the germline J gene provides the missing end. V and J are TRBV11-2 and TRBJ2-7, with D possibly being TRBD1 (6 bases). The ends were cut back, 5 bases at V and 0 bases at J, with 11 bases in the middle. The germline gives CDR1 SGHAT, CDR2 FQNNGV. This CDR3 comprises 14 residues. CDR3 amino acids: CASSPRQASYEQYF. The sequenced part of the CDR3 DNA is TGTGCCAGCAGCCCCCGACAGGCCTCCTACGAG.

The covered CDR3 bases are TGTGCCAGCAGCTTGGCACAGTACAATGAG. Encoded protein: CASSLAQYNE. In full, the CDR3 reads CASSLAQYNEQFF. The chain recombines TRBV5-5 with TRBJ2-1; D remains unclear. From the germline J gene comes the end of the CDR3, since the read stops 3 residues before it. This CDR3 comprises 13 residues. Trimming removed 0 bases at V and 4 bases at J, with 5 bases between. The V gene's germline CDR1 is SGHKS and CDR2 YYEKEE (reference sequence).

Remarks on this clone: The read falls 3 residues short of the CDR3 end, and the missing part is taken from the germline J gene. V is TRBV19 and J is TRBJ2-7; 10 positions match TRBD2. J gave up 1 base and V 2 bases, and 8 bases lay outside the gene matches. The CDR3 has 17 amino acids. Germline CDR1 and CDR2: LNHDA and SQIVND (reference sequence). Incomplete CDR3 DNA: TGTGCCAGTAGTATACGCGCTAGCGGGAGATTTTCCTACGAG. Residues: CASSIRASGRFSYE. The entire CDR3 sequence reads CASSIRASGRFSYEQYF.

About this clone itself: The read halts 3 residues ahead of the CDR3 end, with the missing end drawn from the germline J gene. The gene calls are TRBV7-2 and TRBJ2-5; 8 bases are a match to TRBD2. The CDR3 runs 15 residues. Trimming at V came to 5 bases and at J to 5 bases, leaving 10 bases not matched to a gene. Germline V gene lookup returns CDR1 SGHTA and CDR2 FQGNSA. CDR3: CASSLRRGGAETQYF. The DNA read from the CDR3 is TGTGCCAGCAGCCTTAGACGGGGGGGCGCTGAGACC.

Details on this clone: The sequence runs out 3 residues before the end of the CDR3; the remainder is reconstructed from the germline J gene. The chain combines TRBV5-1 with TRBJ1-2; 7 nucleotides match TRBD1. The CDR3 runs to 15 residues. With V trimmed by 0 bases and J by 2 bases, 4 bases remained unmatched. Germline V gene lookup returns CDR1 SGHRS and CDR2 YFSETQ. The DNA read from the CDR3 is TGCGCCAGCAGCTTGGTCCCGGGACAGAACTATGGC. It codes for CASSLVPGQNYG. The complete CDR3 sequence is CASSLVPGQNYGYTF.

Note on this clone: Read data end 3 residues before the CDR3 end; the end is taken from the germline J gene. The V gene is TRBV4-1, the J gene TRBJ1-5; D is unresolved. The CDR3 length is 14 residues. Germline V lookup: CDR1 MGHRA, CDR2 YSYEKL. The covered CDR3 bases are TGCGCCAGCAGCCCTGGACTTACCCCGCGACCC. Translated: CASSPGLTPRP. The full CDR3 protein reads CASSPGLTPRPQHF.

To note about this clone: A junction boundary mismatches the germline segment, possibly from a read error. The read terminates 3 residues before the CDR3 end, so the remaining end is supplied by the germline J gene. The chain links TRBV7-9 to TRBJ2-7, with D possibly being TRBD1 (6 bases). Germline assignment: CDR1 SEHNR and CDR2 FQNEAQ (reference sequence). The CDR3 loop spans 13 amino acids. CDR3 in amino acids: CARSLHQGYEQYF. The sequenced CDR3 bases are TGTGCCAGGAGCTTACATCAGGGGTACGAG.

Incomplete CDR3 DNA: TGCAGCGTTAGAGGACAGGGACCCGCG. Its protein is CSVRGQGPA. In full, the CDR3 is CSVRGQGPAQYF. V and J are TRBV29-1 and TRBJ2-3, with 8 bases aligning to TRBD1. Read sequence stops 3 residues before the CDR3 end, and the germline J gene provides the missing end. The germline gives CDR1 SQVTM, CDR2 ANQGSEA. CDR3 length equals 12 residues.

Comments on this clone: The read ends 3 residues early relative to the CDR3; the germline J gene fills the gap. The chain uses TRBV20-1 and TRBJ2-1; 14 bases agree with TRBD2. In germline, CDR1 is DFQATT, CDR2 SNEGSKA (reference sequence). The trim removed 3 bases at V and 3 bases at J, leaving 1 base unmatched. This CDR3 has 15 amino acids. The DNA read from the CDR3 is TGCAGTGCTAGGGGGACTAGCGGGAGCTACAATGAG. Protein: CSARGTSGSYNE. The whole CDR3 sequence is CSARGTSGSYNEQFF.

A remark on this clone: The read comes to an end 3 residues before the CDR3 does, leaving the germline J gene to fill in the end. The rearrangement links TRBV7-9 to TRBJ2-5, with D possibly TRBD2 on 6 matching bases. V was shortened by 0 bases and J by 4 bases, with 9 bases between the two germline ends. The CDR3 contains 14 residues. Germline CDR1 SEHNR, CDR2 FQNEAQ (reference sequence). CDR3 in amino acids: CASSLARGRETQYF. The CDR3 bases that were read are TGTGCCAGCAGCTTAGCGCGGGGAAGAGAGACC.

As for this clone: The observed sequence ends 3 residues before the CDR3 terminus, with the missing tail filled in from the germline J gene. The rearrangement links TRBV10-3 to TRBJ2-7; a possible D gene is TRBD2 (6 bases). This CDR3 contains 15 residues. V was pared by 4 bases and J by 6 bases, with 19 bases between. CDR1 and CDR2 from the germline V gene are ENHRY and SYGVKD. CDR3 residues: CAISGTNTFKGEQYF. CDR3 DNA, as far as it was read: TGTGCCATCAGTGGGACTAACACTTTTAAAGGCGAG.

With respect to this clone: The DNA ends 3 residues before the CDR3 does, and the rest of the CDR3 is filled in from the germline J gene. The chain recombines TRBV7-2 with TRBJ2-3; 7 positions match TRBD2. The CDR3 is 15 residues long. In germline, CDR1 is SGHTA, CDR2 FQGNSA. The V gene end was trimmed by 5 bases and the J gene end by 2 bases; junction bases not matched to a gene: 7. This chain's CDR3 is CASSRKAGLTDTQYF. The CDR3 DNA, read in part, is TGTGCCAGCAGCCGAAAAGCGGGGCTCACAGATACG.

With regard to this clone: The read halts 3 residues ahead of the CDR3 end, with the missing end drawn from the germline J gene. This chain connects TRBV20-1 to TRBJ1-4; no firm D call. This CDR3 spans 13 amino acids. The germline gives CDR1 DFQATT, CDR2 SNEGSKA (reference sequence). Trimming cost V 1 base and J 8 bases, with 11 bases left between them. Incomplete CDR3 DNA: TGCAGTGCTAGAGGACCAACCGGGGAAAAA. Translating it yields CSARGPTGEK. The full CDR3 reads CSARGPTGEKLFF.

For this clone: Coverage ceases 3 residues before the CDR3 finishes, and the germline J gene fills in the end. J is TRBJ2-2 and V is TRBV18; D perhaps matches TRBD1 (5 bases). Looked up from germline, CDR1 is KGHSH and CDR2 is LQKENI. The V gene lost 8 bases and the J gene lost 1 base, with 11 bases spanning the gap. CDR3 length: 14 amino acids. This chain's CDR3 is CASTQGVNTGELFF. Partial CDR3 DNA: TGTGCCAGCACCCAGGGCGTGAACACCGGGGAG.

Of note for this clone: The read ends 3 residues shy of where the CDR3 ends; the end is completed using the germline J gene. The gene calls are TRBV2 and TRBJ1-2; D remains ambiguous. Germline assignment: CDR1 SNHLY and CDR2 FYNNEI. With 4 bases removed from V and 6 bases from J, the gap between germline ends came to 9 bases. This CDR3 has 12 amino acids. The part of the CDR3 DNA that was read is TGTGCCAGCAGTGTGGCAGAGGATGGC. Translation: CASSVAEDG. The entire CDR3 protein reads CASSVAEDGYTF.

The CDR3: CASSLAAGQDNEQFF. Partial CDR3 DNA: TGCGCCAGCAGCTTGGCGGCGGGGCAGGACAATGAG. V usage is TRBV5-1 and J usage is TRBJ2-1; D may be TRBD2 (6 bases). The read halts 3 residues ahead of the CDR3 end, with the missing end drawn from the germline J gene. This CDR3 has 15 residues. CDR1 SGHRS and CDR2 YFSETQ come from the germline V gene. V was cut by 0 bases and J by 5 bases, with 12 bases left in between.

About this clone itself: The CDR3 end falls 3 residues outside the read, so it is completed with the germline J gene. The chain joins TRBV12-5 to TRBJ2-1, with 9 bases matching TRBD1. CDR1 LGHNT and CDR2 FRNRAP come from the germline V gene. The CDR3 is 16 amino acids. V gave up 6 bases and J gave up 5 bases; unmatched junction bases: 11. CDR3 DNA, as far as it was read: TGTGCTAGTGGCCTTAAGCCGGGACAGGGTAACAATGAG. Translation gives CASGLKPGQGNNE. The CDR3 as a whole reads CASGLKPGQGNNEQFF.

As regards this clone: The CDR3 goes on 3 residues after the read ends, and that part is filled in from the germline J gene. This chain connects TRBV28 to TRBJ1-2, with 8 bases fitting TRBD1. The CDR3 totals 13 residues. In germline, CDR1 is MDHEN, CDR2 SYDVKM. The CDR3 is CASSPGQGWGYTF. The sequenced part of the CDR3 DNA is TGTGCCAGCAGCCCCGGACAGGGATGGGGC.

Turning to this clone: The read gets to within 3 residues of the CDR3 end, and the germline J gene fills in the rest. The rearrangement joins TRBV6-2 or TRBV6-3 to TRBJ2-5; D unclear. With 5 bases removed from V and 0 bases from J, the gap between germline ends came to 13 bases. Germline lookup yields CDR1 MNHEY and CDR2 SVGEGT. The CDR3 has 15 amino acids. CDR3 bases read: TGTGCCAGCAGTCACTTCTCACTAAACCAAGAGACC. Protein product: CASSHFSLNQET. Given in full, the CDR3 is CASSHFSLNQETQYF.

Considering frequency, this clone is medium-sized. The sequenced fragment ends 3 residues before the CDR3 boundary, so the rest is inferred from the germline J gene. This chain uses TRBV10-1 with TRBJ1-2; possible D gene TRBD1, 6 bases. This CDR3 is 15 amino acids long. Trimming removed 5 bases from V and 4 bases from J, with 17 bases in between. Per germline, CDR1 WNHNN and CDR2 SYGVQD (reference sequence). Partial CDR3 DNA: TGCGCCAGCAGTCCCCGGAGAGGGGGGGTCTATGGC. Its translation: CASSPRRGGVYG. The entire CDR3 reads CASSPRRGGVYGYTF.

As to this clone: The read falls 3 residues short of the CDR3 end, and the missing part is taken from the germline J gene. The J gene is TRBJ1-4, the V gene TRBV18; tentatively, D is TRBD1 (5 bases). The CDR3 has 15 residues. Trimming took off 3 bases at V and 3 bases at J, with 11 bases between the two ends. Germline V gene lookup returns CDR1 KGHSH and CDR2 LQKENI. This CDR3 reads CASSPPGRPNEKLFF. CDR3 DNA, as far as it was read: TGTGCCAGCTCACCTCCAGGGAGACCTAATGAAAAA.

On this clone itself: The DNA ends 3 residues before the CDR3 does, and the rest of the CDR3 is filled in from the germline J gene. The chain combines TRBV10-1 with TRBJ2-1; 11 positions agree with TRBD2. Trimming at V came to 5 bases and at J to 6 bases, leaving 6 bases not matched to a gene. The germline gives CDR1 WNHNN, CDR2 SYGVQD (reference sequence). This CDR3 spans 15 amino acids. CDR3 loop: CASSRALAGVNEQFF. CDR3 bases read: TGCGCCAGCAGTCGGGCACTAGCGGGAGTCAATGAG.

Worth noting for this clone: Read data end 3 residues before the CDR3 end; the end is taken from the germline J gene. This chain connects TRBV7-2 to TRBJ2-7; D uncertain. Deletions cut 0 bases from V and 4 bases from J, with 13 bases between. Germline V gene data show CDR1 as SGHTA and CDR2 as FQGNSA. The CDR3 spans 15 residues. The CDR3 region is CASSLAGRMGYEQYF. The sequenced part of the CDR3 DNA is TGTGCCAGCAGCTTAGCGGGCAGGATGGGTTACGAG.

With respect to this clone: The read terminates 3 residues before the CDR3 end, so the remaining end is supplied by the germline J gene. The chain uses TRBV5-6 and TRBJ1-5; TRBD1 is a possible D gene (6 bases). The V end was cut by 0 bases, the J end by 6 bases, with 13 bases between. CDR1 and CDR2 (germline): SGHDT, YYEEEE. CDR3 length equals 15 residues. The sequenced CDR3 bases are TGTGCCAGCAGCTTGGGACAGGCCCGAAGTCAGCCC. This translates into CASSLGQARSQP. The CDR3 reads in full as CASSLGQARSQPQHF.

Partial CDR3 DNA: TGTGCCAGCAACCCCACCGAGGGCACCGGGGAG. This sequence encodes CASNPTEGTGE. The full CDR3 protein is CASNPTEGTGELFF. The genes are TRBV6-2 or TRBV6-3 and TRBJ2-2; a weak D match, TRBD2 (5 bases). Read sequence stops 3 residues before the CDR3 end, and the germline J gene provides the missing end. The CDR3 runs to 14 residues. Between the trimmed V and J ends, which lost 7 bases and 4 bases, there was a span of 13 bases. Per the germline V gene, CDR1 is MNHEY and CDR2 is SVGEGT.

Remarks on this clone: Read coverage stops 3 residues before the CDR3 terminus; the germline J gene supplies the remainder. The rearrangement links TRBV6-2 or TRBV6-3 to TRBJ2-7; TRBD2 might be the D (5 bases). Germline V gene lookup returns CDR1 MNHEY and CDR2 SVGEGT. V lost 0 bases to trimming and J lost 2 bases, with 8 bases between them. This CDR3 contains 14 residues. This CDR3 reads CASSYSEAAYEQYF. The sequenced part of the CDR3 DNA is TGTGCCAGCAGTTACTCCGAAGCGGCCTACGAG.

As for this clone: The read ends 3 residues early relative to the CDR3; the germline J gene fills the gap. The chain uses TRBV19 and TRBJ1-5; 8 nucleotides agree with TRBD1. Trimming took 2 bases from V and 3 from J; bases not matched to a gene: 9. Germline V CDR1 and CDR2: LNHDA, SQIVND (reference sequence). The length of the CDR3 is 17 residues. The CDR3 bases that were read are TGTGCCAGTAGTATATCATGGACAGGGTGGAACAATCAGCCC. It encodes CASSISWTGWNNQP. The entire CDR3 is CASSISWTGWNNQPQHF.

A remark on this clone: Read sequence stops 3 residues before the CDR3 end, and the germline J gene provides the missing end. The J gene is TRBJ2-5, the V gene TRBV19; the D is unclear. Germline V gene data show CDR1 as LNHDA and CDR2 as SQIVND (reference sequence). The CDR3 length is 13 residues. V was trimmed by 1 base and J by 2 bases, leaving 5 bases between them. Incomplete CDR3 DNA: TGTGCCAGTAGTATAGTGTCGCAAGAGACC. This translates into CASSIVSQET. The whole CDR3 sequence is CASSIVSQETQYF. Using reference TRBV19 and TRBJ2-5 for the parts outside the CDR3, the full variable domain is DGGITQSPKYLFRKEGQNVTLSCEQNLNHDAMYWYRQDPGQGLRLIYYSQIVNDFQKGDIAEGYSVSREKKESFPLTVTSAQKNPTAFYLCASSIVSQETQYFGPGTRLLVL.

CDR3 DNA, as far as it was read: TGCAGTGCTAGACGGTTTAGCGGGGACACCGGGGAG. Protein: CSARRFSGDTGE. The entire CDR3 is CSARRFSGDTGELFF. This chain joins TRBV20-1 and TRBJ2-2; 8 bases agree with TRBD2. The CDR3 is cut off 3 residues early in the read; its end comes from the germline J gene. The CDR3 spans 15 residues. The germline gives CDR1 DFQATT, CDR2 SNEGSKA (reference sequence). J gave up 3 bases and V 2 bases, and 5 bases lay outside the gene matches.